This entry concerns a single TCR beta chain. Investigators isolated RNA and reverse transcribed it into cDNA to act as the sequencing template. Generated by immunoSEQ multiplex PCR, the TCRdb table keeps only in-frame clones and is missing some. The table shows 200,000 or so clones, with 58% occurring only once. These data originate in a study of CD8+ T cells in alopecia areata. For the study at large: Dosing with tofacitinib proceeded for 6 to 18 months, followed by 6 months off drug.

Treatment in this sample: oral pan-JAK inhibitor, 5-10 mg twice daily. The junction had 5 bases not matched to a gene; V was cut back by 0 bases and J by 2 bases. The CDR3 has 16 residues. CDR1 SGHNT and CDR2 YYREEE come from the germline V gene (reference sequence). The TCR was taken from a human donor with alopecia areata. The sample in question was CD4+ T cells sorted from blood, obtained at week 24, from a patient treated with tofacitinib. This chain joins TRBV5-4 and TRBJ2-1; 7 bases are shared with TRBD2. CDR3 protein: CASSLELAEAYNEQFF. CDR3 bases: TGTGCCAGCAGCTTGGAGCTAGCGGAAGCCTACAATGAGCAGTTCTTC. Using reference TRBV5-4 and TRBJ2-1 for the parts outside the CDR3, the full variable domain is ETGVTQSPTHLIKTRGQQVTLRCSSQSGHNTVSWYQQALGQGPQFIFQYYREEENGRGNFPPRFSGLQFPNYSSELNVNALELDDSALYLCASSLELAEAYNEQFFGPGTRLTVL.